Sequencing of this TCR beta chain was carried out in a study of blood T cells in healthy people across ages. The authors ran a second PCR of 7 to 11 cycles using a sample-barcoded 5' primer and a J-beta primer mix. All cDNA molecules were each tagged by a template-switch adaptor with 12 random nucleotides. TCRdb itself ran the 5' RACE reads through MiXCR, one entry per CDR3 protein. The table shows around 850,000 distinct CDR3 sequences, with 36% occurring only once. The authors extracted at least 5 micrograms of total RNA per sample. This CDR3 has 15 amino acids. V lost 2 bases to trimming and J lost 7 bases; unmatched junction nucleotides: 11. Germline loops: CDR1 SEHNR, CDR2 FQNEAQ (reference sequence).

Sequencing was performed on blood. The TCR originated in a man between 18 and 35 years old in good health. This sequence joins TRBV7-9 and TRBJ2-7; the match to TRBD1 covers 7 bases. This CDR3 reads CASSLFGDRYNEQYF. Written as DNA, the CDR3 is TGTGCCAGCAGCTTATTCGGGGACAGATACAATGAGCAGTACTTC.